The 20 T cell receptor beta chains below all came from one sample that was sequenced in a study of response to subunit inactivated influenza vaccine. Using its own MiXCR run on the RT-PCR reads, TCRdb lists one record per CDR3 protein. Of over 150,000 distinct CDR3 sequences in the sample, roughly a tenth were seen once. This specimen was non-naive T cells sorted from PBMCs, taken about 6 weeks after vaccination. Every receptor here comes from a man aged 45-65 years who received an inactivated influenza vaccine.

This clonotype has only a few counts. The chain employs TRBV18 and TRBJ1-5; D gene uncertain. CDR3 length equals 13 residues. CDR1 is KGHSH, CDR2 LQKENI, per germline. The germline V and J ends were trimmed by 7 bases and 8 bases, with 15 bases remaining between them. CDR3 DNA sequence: TGTGCCAGCTTCAGGTCCGAGAAGGAGCCCCAGCATTTT. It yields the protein CASFRSEKEPQHF.

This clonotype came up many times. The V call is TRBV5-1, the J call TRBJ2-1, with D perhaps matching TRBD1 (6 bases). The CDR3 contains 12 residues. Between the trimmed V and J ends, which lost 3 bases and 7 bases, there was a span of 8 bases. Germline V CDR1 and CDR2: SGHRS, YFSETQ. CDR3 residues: CASSSGVNEQFF. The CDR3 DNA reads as TGCGCCAGCAGCTCAGGGGTGAATGAGCAGTTCTTC.

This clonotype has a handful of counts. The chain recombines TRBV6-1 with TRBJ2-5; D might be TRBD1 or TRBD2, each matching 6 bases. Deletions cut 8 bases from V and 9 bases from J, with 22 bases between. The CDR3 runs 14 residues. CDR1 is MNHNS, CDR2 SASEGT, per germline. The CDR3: CASRGGGPGEAQYF. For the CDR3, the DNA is TGTGCCAGCCGGGGTGGGGGCCCGGGGGAGGCCCAGTACTTC.

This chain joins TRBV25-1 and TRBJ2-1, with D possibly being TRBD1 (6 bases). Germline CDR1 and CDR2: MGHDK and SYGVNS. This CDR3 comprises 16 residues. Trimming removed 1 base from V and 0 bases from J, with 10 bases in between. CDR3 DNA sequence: TGTGCCAGCAGTGAATGGAAGGGGGTCTCCTACAATGAGCAGTTCTTC. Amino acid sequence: CASSEWKGVSYNEQFF.

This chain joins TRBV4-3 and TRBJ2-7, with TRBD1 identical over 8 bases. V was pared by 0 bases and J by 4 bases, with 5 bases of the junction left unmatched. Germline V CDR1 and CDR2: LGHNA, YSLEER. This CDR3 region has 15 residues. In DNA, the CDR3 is TGCGCCAGCAGCCAAGAGGGGACAGGTCCTTACGAGCAGTACTTC. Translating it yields CASSQEGTGPYEQYF.

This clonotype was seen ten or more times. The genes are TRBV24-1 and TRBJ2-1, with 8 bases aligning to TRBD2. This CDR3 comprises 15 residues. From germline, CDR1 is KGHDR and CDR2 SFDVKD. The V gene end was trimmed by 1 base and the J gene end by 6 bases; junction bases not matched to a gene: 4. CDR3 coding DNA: TGTGCCACCAGTGATTTTCGCCTAGCGGGCAATGAGCAGTTCTTC. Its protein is CATSDFRLAGNEQFF.

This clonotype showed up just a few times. The CDR3 sequence is CASSQMQYF. The DNA of the CDR3 is TGTGCCAGCAGCCAAATGCAGTATTTT. This rearrangement joins TRBV3-1 to TRBJ2-3, with D hard to call. Trimming removed 2 bases at V and 11 bases at J, with 2 bases between. CDR3 length: 9 amino acids. The germline CDR1 and CDR2 sequences are LGHDT and YNNKEL (reference sequence).

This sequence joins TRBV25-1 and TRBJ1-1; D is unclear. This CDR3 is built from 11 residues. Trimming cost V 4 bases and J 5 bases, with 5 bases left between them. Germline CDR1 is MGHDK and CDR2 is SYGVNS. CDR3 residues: CASSVTTEAFF. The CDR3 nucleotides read TGTGCCAGCAGTGTAACTACTGAAGCTTTCTTT. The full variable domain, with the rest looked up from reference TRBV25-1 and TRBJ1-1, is EADIYQTPRYLVIGTGKKITLECSQTMGHDKMYWYQQDPGMELHLIHYSYGVNSTEKGDLSSESTVSRIRTEHFPLTLESARPSHTSQYLCASSVTTEAFFGQGTRLTVV.

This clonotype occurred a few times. The CDR3 loop is CASSQAGSGAYGYTF. The CDR3 bases are TGTGCCAGCAGCCAAGCTGGGTCGGGAGCCTATGGCTACACCTTC. The V gene is TRBV14, the J gene TRBJ1-2; D is undetermined. Trimming took off 1 base at V and 4 bases at J, with 13 bases between the two ends. Germline V lookup: CDR1 SGHDN, CDR2 FVKESK. The CDR3 loop spans 15 amino acids.

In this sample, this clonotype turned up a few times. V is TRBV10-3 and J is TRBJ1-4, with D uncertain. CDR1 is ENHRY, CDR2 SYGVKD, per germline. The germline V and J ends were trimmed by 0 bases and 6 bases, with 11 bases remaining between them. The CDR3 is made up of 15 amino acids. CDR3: CAISESGLRDEKLFF. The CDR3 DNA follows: TGTGCCATCAGTGAGTCAGGACTCCGCGATGAAAAACTGTTTTTT.

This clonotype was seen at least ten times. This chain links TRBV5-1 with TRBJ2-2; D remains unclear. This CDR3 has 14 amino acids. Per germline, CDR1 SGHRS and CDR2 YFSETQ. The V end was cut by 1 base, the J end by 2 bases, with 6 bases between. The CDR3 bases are TGCGCCAGCAGCTTGCACCCAAACACCGGGGAGCTGTTTTTT. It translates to CASSLHPNTGELFF.

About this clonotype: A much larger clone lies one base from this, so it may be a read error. CDR3 nucleotide sequence: TGTGCCACCACCGACTCCGGACAGAGGAGGGATGGCAATCAGCCCCAGCATTTT. Translating it yields CATTDSGQRRDGNQPQHF. The genes are TRBV24-1 and TRBJ1-5; possibly TRBD1 for D (6 bases). Trimming took off 8 bases at V and 2 bases at J, with 24 bases between the two ends. Germline CDR1 KGHDR, CDR2 SFDVKD. There are 18 residues in the CDR3.

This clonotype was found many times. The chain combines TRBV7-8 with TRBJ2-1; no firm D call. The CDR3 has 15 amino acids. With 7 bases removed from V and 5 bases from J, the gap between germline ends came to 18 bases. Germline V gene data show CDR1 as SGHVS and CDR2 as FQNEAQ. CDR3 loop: CASILRAASNNEQFF. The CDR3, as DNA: TGTGCCAGCATTCTCCGGGCGGCCTCAAACAATGAGCAGTTCTTC.

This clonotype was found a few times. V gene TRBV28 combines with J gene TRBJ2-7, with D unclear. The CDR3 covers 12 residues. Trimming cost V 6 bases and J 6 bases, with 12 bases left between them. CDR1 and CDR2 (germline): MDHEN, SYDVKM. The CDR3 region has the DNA TGTGCCAGCAGCATCGGGTCTACCGAGCAGTACTTC. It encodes CASSIGSTEQYF.

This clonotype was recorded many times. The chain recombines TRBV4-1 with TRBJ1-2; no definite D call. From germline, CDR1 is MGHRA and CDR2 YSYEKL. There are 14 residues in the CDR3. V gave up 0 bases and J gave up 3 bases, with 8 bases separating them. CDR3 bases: TGCGCCAGCAGCCAAGATTACACTTACTATGGCTACACCTTC. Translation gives CASSQDYTYYGYTF.

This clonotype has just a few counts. Written as DNA, the CDR3 is TGCGCCAGCAGCTTGGCTGGGACAGGTTCCAACACAGATACGCAGTATTTT. This sequence encodes CASSLAGTGSNTDTQYF. This chain links TRBV5-1 with TRBJ2-3, with 8 bases identical to TRBD1. The CDR3 sequence is 17 residues long. CDR1 and CDR2 (germline): SGHRS, YFSETQ. After removal of 0 bases from V and 2 bases from J, the junction contained 8 bases not matched to a gene. Full variable domain (rest looked up from reference TRBV5-1 and TRBJ2-3): KAGVTQTPRYLIKTRGQQVTLSCSPISGHRSVSWYQQTPGQGLQFLFEYFSETQRNKGNFPGRFSGRQFSNSRSEMNVSTLELGDSALYLCASSLAGTGSNTDTQYFGPGTRLTVL.

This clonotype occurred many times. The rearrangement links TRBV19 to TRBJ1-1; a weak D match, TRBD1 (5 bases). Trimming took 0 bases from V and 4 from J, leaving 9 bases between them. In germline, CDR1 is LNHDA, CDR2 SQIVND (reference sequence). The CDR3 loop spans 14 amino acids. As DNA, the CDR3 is TGTGCCAGTAGTATAGATCGGGGGGGCACTGAAGCTTTCTTT. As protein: CASSIDRGGTEAFF. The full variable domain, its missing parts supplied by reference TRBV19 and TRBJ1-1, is DGGITQSPKYLFRKEGQNVTLSCEQNLNHDAMYWYRQDPGQGLRLIYYSQIVNDFQKGDIAEGYSVSREKKESFPLTVTSAQKNPTAFYLCASSIDRGGTEAFFGQGTRLTVV.

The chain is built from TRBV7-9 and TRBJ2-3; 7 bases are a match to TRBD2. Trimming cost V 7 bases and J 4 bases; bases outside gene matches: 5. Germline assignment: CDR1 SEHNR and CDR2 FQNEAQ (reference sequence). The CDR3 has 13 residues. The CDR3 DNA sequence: TGTGCCAGCAATTTTGGGGGGGCAGATACGCAGTATTTT. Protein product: CASNFGGADTQYF.

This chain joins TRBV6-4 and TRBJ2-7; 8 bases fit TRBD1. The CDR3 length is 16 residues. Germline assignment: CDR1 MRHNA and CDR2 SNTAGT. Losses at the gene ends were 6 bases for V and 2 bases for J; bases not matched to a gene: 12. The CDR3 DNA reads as TGTGCCAGCAGAACCCGAGGGCAGGGGGCCCCCTACGAGCAGTACTTC. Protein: CASRTRGQGAPYEQYF.

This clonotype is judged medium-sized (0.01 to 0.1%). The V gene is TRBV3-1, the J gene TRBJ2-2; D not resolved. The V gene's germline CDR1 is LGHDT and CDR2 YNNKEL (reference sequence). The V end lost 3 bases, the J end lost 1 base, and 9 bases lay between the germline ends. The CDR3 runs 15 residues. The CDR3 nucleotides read TGTGCCAGCAGCCAGCTGACTCTGAACACCGGGGAGCTGTTTTTT. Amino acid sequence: CASSQLTLNTGELFF.